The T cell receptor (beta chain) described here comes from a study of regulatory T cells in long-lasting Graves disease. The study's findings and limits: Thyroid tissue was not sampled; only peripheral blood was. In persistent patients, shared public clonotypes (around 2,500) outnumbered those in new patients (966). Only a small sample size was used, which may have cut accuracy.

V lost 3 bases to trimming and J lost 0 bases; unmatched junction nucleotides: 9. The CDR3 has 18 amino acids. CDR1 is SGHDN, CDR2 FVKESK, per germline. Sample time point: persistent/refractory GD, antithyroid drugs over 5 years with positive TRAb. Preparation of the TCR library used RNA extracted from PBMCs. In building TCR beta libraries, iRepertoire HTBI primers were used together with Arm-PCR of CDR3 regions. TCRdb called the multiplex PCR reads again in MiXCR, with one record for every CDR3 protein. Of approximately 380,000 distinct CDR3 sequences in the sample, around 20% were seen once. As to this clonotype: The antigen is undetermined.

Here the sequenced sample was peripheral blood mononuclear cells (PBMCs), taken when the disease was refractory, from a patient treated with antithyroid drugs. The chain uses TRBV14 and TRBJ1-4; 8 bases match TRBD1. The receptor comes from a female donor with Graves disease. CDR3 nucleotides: TGTGCCAGCAGCCACCGGACAGGGCGGGGTGCAACTAATGAAAAACTGTTTTTT. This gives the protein CASSHRTGRGATNEKLFF.